Listed below are T cell receptor beta chains from one sample, sequenced in a study of T cell responses to AZD1222 COVID-19 vaccine. Data came from immunoSEQ multiplex PCR; TCRdb stores just in-frame clones and leaves some out. The table lists around 73,000 clones, roughly 87% of them singletons. Material: peripheral blood, obtained 28 days after the second AZD1222 dose. These receptors came from an adult who received the AZD1222 COVID-19 vaccine. CDR3s include the opening cysteine and the closing phenylalanine or tryptophan. Fields, in order: CDR3 protein, CDR3 DNA, V gene, J gene, D gene, clone size. The D gene is left open where the match is weak. Not all rows give a size; the values are once, few, many and, for expanded clones, a class.

CDR3aa: CASSPPTGTYEQYF
CDR3nt: TGTGCCAGCAGCCCGCCGACAGGAACCTACGAGCAGTACTTC
v_gene: TRBV5-4
j_gene: TRBJ2-7
d_gene: NA
abundance: NA

CDR3aa: CASSPRLNGVAEAFF
CDR3nt: TGTGCCAGCAGTCCGCGACTGAACGGGGTCGCTGAAGCTTTCTTT
v_gene: TRBV6-5
j_gene: TRBJ1-1
d_gene: NA
abundance: NA

CDR3aa: CACSATSGGELFF
CDR3nt: TGTGCCTGCTCCGCGACTAGCGGCGGGGAGCTGTTTTTT
v_gene: TRBV7-3
j_gene: TRBJ2-2
d_gene: TRBD2
abundance: NA

CDR3aa: CASSFRDSPLHF
CDR3nt: TGTGCCAGCAGTTTCAGGGATTCACCCCTCCACTTT
v_gene: TRBV27
j_gene: TRBJ1-6
d_gene: NA
abundance: NA

CDR3aa: CASSQLTSGKETQYF
CDR3nt: TGTGCCAGCAGCCAGCTAACTAGCGGGAAAGAGACCCAGTACTTC
v_gene: TRBV3-1/TRBV3-2
j_gene: TRBJ2-5
d_gene: TRBD2
abundance: NA

CDR3aa: CASSLLAGVDQPQHF
CDR3nt: TGTGCCAGCAGTTTATTGGCGGGGGTCGATCAGCCCCAGCATTTT
v_gene: TRBV28
j_gene: TRBJ1-5
d_gene: NA
abundance: NA

CDR3aa: CAWSVGGYYGYTF
CDR3nt: TGTGCCTGGAGTGTAGGCGGCTACTATGGCTACACCTTC
v_gene: TRBV30
j_gene: TRBJ1-2
d_gene: NA
abundance: once

CDR3aa: CASSAWTGAYEQYF
CDR3nt: TGTGCCAGCAGCGCTTGGACAGGGGCCTACGAGCAGTACTTC
v_gene: TRBV3-1/TRBV3-2
j_gene: TRBJ2-7
d_gene: TRBD1
abundance: NA

CDR3aa: CASSLRGRTEAFF
CDR3nt: TGTGCCAGCAGCCTCCGGGGTCGAACTGAAGCTTTCTTT
v_gene: TRBV3-1/TRBV3-2
j_gene: TRBJ1-1
d_gene: NA
abundance: NA

CDR3aa: CASSILGGRNTIYF
CDR3nt: TGTGCCAGTAGTATACTTGGCGGCCGGAACACCATATATTTT
v_gene: TRBV19
j_gene: TRBJ1-3
d_gene: NA
abundance: once

CDR3aa: CASSLSSGRDNEQFF
CDR3nt: TGTGCCAGCAGCTTATCTAGCGGGAGGGATAATGAGCAGTTCTTC
v_gene: TRBV5-4
j_gene: TRBJ2-1
d_gene: TRBD2
abundance: NA

CDR3aa: CASRANLAGGSNNEQFF
CDR3nt: TGTGCCAGCAGAGCTAATCTAGCGGGGGGTTCGAACAATGAGCAGTTCTTC
v_gene: TRBV2
j_gene: TRBJ2-1
d_gene: TRBD2
abundance: NA

CDR3aa: CASSLGAGQGGQPQHF
CDR3nt: TGTGCCAGCAGCTTAGGCGCGGGACAGGGTGGTCAGCCCCAGCATTTT
v_gene: TRBV7-9
j_gene: TRBJ1-5
d_gene: TRBD1
abundance: NA

CDR3aa: CASGLPGEGLNTEAFF
CDR3nt: TGTGCCAGCGGCCTTCCAGGGGAGGGTCTGAACACTGAAGCTTTCTTT
v_gene: TRBV25-1
j_gene: TRBJ1-1
d_gene: NA
abundance: NA

CDR3aa: CASSLARQNTEAFF
CDR3nt: TGTGCCAGCAGCTTAGCCAGACAGAACACTGAAGCTTTCTTT
v_gene: TRBV7-8
j_gene: TRBJ1-1
d_gene: NA
abundance: NA

CDR3aa: CASSPTGVYGYTF
CDR3nt: TGTGCCAGCAGCCCAACAGGGGTCTATGGCTACACCTTC
v_gene: TRBV5-6
j_gene: TRBJ1-2
d_gene: TRBD1
abundance: NA

CDR3aa: CASSPGLAGWTQYF
CDR3nt: TGTGCCAGCAGCCCCGGACTAGCGGGGTGGACCCAGTACTTC
v_gene: TRBV7-2
j_gene: TRBJ2-5
d_gene: TRBD2
abundance: NA

CDR3aa: CASSLVTGQEQYF
CDR3nt: TGTGCCAGCAGTTTAGTGACAGGGCAGGAGCAGTACTTC
v_gene: TRBV28
j_gene: TRBJ2-7
d_gene: TRBD1
abundance: NA

CDR3aa: CSVEEGFSGNTIYF
CDR3nt: TGCAGCGTTGAAGAAGGGTTCTCTGGAAACACCATATATTTT
v_gene: TRBV29-1
j_gene: TRBJ1-3
d_gene: NA
abundance: NA

CDR3aa: CASSVLSGANVLTF
CDR3nt: TGTGCCAGCAGCGTGTTGAGTGGGGCCAACGTCCTGACTTTC
v_gene: TRBV9
j_gene: TRBJ2-6
d_gene: NA
abundance: NA

CDR3aa: CAWTPLGPDTQYF
CDR3nt: TGTGCCTGGACTCCCCTGGGTCCAGATACGCAGTATTTT
v_gene: TRBV30
j_gene: TRBJ2-3
d_gene: NA
abundance: NA

CDR3aa: CATQDPTNEKLFF
CDR3nt: TGTGCCACCCAAGACCCTACTAATGAAAAACTGTTTTTT
v_gene: TRBV24-1
j_gene: TRBJ1-4
d_gene: NA
abundance: NA

CDR3aa: CASSARLARLGTDTQYF
CDR3nt: TGTGCCAGCAGCGCACGACTAGCGCGACTCGGCACAGATACGCAGTATTTT
v_gene: TRBV5-4
j_gene: TRBJ2-3
d_gene: TRBD2
abundance: NA

CDR3aa: CASSFIGSGTEAFF
CDR3nt: TGTGCCAGCAGCTTTATAGGGAGCGGCACTGAAGCTTTCTTT
v_gene: TRBV11-2
j_gene: TRBJ1-1
d_gene: NA
abundance: NA

CDR3aa: CASSKSVQNTGELFF
CDR3nt: TGTGCCAGCAGCAAAAGCGTCCAGAACACCGGGGAGCTGTTTTTT
v_gene: TRBV21-1
j_gene: TRBJ2-2
d_gene: NA
abundance: NA

CDR3aa: CASTSRNQPQHF
CDR3nt: TGTGCCAGCACCAGTAGGAACCAGCCCCAGCATTTT
v_gene: TRBV28
j_gene: TRBJ1-5
d_gene: NA
abundance: once

CDR3aa: CASSFSGETQYF
CDR3nt: TGTGCCAGCAGCTTCAGCGGGGAAACGCAGTATTTT
v_gene: TRBV9
j_gene: TRBJ2-3
d_gene: TRBD2
abundance: NA

CDR3aa: CASSLLRGTEAFF
CDR3nt: TGTGCCAGCAGTTTACTTCGGGGAACTGAAGCTTTCTTT
v_gene: TRBV12-3/TRBV12-4
j_gene: TRBJ1-1
d_gene: NA
abundance: NA

CDR3aa: CATRTANQPQHF
CDR3nt: TGTGCCACTCGGACAGCTAATCAGCCCCAGCATTTT
v_gene: TRBV19
j_gene: TRBJ1-5
d_gene: NA
abundance: NA

CDR3aa: CASSSRGAPRGNEQFF
CDR3nt: TGTGCCAGCAGCTCCCGGGGGGCCCCAAGGGGCAATGAGCAGTTCTTC
v_gene: TRBV7-9
j_gene: TRBJ2-1
d_gene: NA
abundance: NA

CDR3aa: CASSLKGAGDTEAFF
CDR3nt: TGTGCCAGCAGCTTAAAAGGGGCAGGGGACACTGAAGCTTTCTTT
v_gene: TRBV7-9
j_gene: TRBJ1-1
d_gene: NA
abundance: NA

CDR3aa: CASSLDKSVSLAGFYEQYF
CDR3nt: TGTGCCAGCAGCTTAGATAAGAGCGTGTCGCTAGCGGGTTTCTACGAGCAGTACTTC
v_gene: TRBV11-2
j_gene: TRBJ2-7
d_gene: TRBD2
abundance: NA

CDR3aa: CASSLVASERSSYNEQFF
CDR3nt: TGTGCCAGCAGCTTAGTCGCTAGCGAGCGGAGCTCCTACAATGAGCAGTTCTTC
v_gene: TRBV7-2
j_gene: TRBJ2-1
d_gene: NA
abundance: NA

CDR3aa: CASSHARAGHGYTF
CDR3nt: TGTGCCAGCAGCCATGCCAGGGCTGGGCATGGCTACACCTTC
v_gene: TRBV14
j_gene: TRBJ1-2
d_gene: NA
abundance: NA

CDR3aa: CTSSQDDVLAGCSYNEQFF
CDR3nt: TGCACCAGCAGCCAAGATGATGTGCTAGCGGGGTGCTCCTACAATGAGCAGTTCTTC
v_gene: TRBV1
j_gene: TRBJ2-1
d_gene: NA
abundance: NA

CDR3aa: CASSALAVPGNTQYF
CDR3nt: TGTGCCAGCAGCGCCTTGGCGGTCCCCGGGAATACGCAGTATTTT
v_gene: TRBV2
j_gene: TRBJ2-3
d_gene: NA
abundance: NA

CDR3aa: CASSETGHGGTGELFF
CDR3nt: TGTGCCAGCAGCGAAACGGGACACGGGGGCACCGGGGAGCTGTTTTTT
v_gene: TRBV9
j_gene: TRBJ2-2
d_gene: NA
abundance: NA

CDR3aa: CASSTRHGYSHTQYF
CDR3nt: TGTGCCAGCAGCACCCGACATGGCTACTCGCATACGCAGTATTTT
v_gene: TRBV7-3
j_gene: TRBJ2-3
d_gene: NA
abundance: NA

CDR3aa: CASSLSGLDKGEQFF
CDR3nt: TGTGCCAGCAGCCTATCAGGGCTGGATAAGGGGGAACAGTTCTTC
v_gene: TRBV11-3
j_gene: TRBJ2-1
d_gene: NA
abundance: once

CDR3aa: CASSFGGGRSYEQYF
CDR3nt: TGTGCCAGCAGCTTTGGCGGGGGGCGATCCTACGAGCAGTACTTC
v_gene: TRBV7-2
j_gene: TRBJ2-7
d_gene: TRBD2
abundance: NA

CDR3aa: CASSYSGNEKLFF
CDR3nt: TGTGCCAGCAGTTACTCAGGGAATGAAAAACTGTTTTTT
v_gene: TRBV6-5
j_gene: TRBJ1-4
d_gene: NA
abundance: NA

CDR3aa: CAWSRGTYEQYF
CDR3nt: TGTGCCTGGAGCCGGGGTACCTACGAGCAGTACTTC
v_gene: TRBV30
j_gene: TRBJ2-7
d_gene: NA
abundance: NA

CDR3aa: CATGDRGSGNTIYF
CDR3nt: TGTGCCACCGGGGACAGGGGCTCTGGAAACACCATATATTTT
v_gene: TRBV3-1/TRBV3-2
j_gene: TRBJ1-3
d_gene: TRBD1
abundance: NA

CDR3aa: CASSPGWGGGPGDTQYF
CDR3nt: TGTGCCAGCAGCCCTGGCTGGGGCGGGGGGCCCGGAGATACGCAGTATTTT
v_gene: TRBV6-2/TRBV6-3
j_gene: TRBJ2-3
d_gene: TRBD2
abundance: NA

CDR3aa: CASSRFWGGTEAFF
CDR3nt: TGTGCCAGCTCTCGCTTTTGGGGGGGGACTGAAGCTTTCTTT
v_gene: TRBV13
j_gene: TRBJ1-1
d_gene: NA
abundance: NA

CDR3aa: CASTTRELGGNSNQPQHF
CDR3nt: TGTGCCAGCACGACACGCGAGCTAGGGGGGAATAGCAATCAGCCCCAGCATTTT
v_gene: TRBV2
j_gene: TRBJ1-5
d_gene: NA
abundance: NA

CDR3aa: CASSWDRNQPQHF
CDR3nt: TGTGCCAGCAGTTGGGATCGCAATCAGCCCCAGCATTTT
v_gene: TRBV6-2/TRBV6-3
j_gene: TRBJ1-5
d_gene: NA
abundance: NA

CDR3aa: CASSESYEQYF
CDR3nt: TGCGCCAGCAGTGAGTCGTACGAGCAGTACTTC
v_gene: TRBV10-2
j_gene: TRBJ2-7
d_gene: NA
abundance: once

CDR3aa: CASRPTGAVNTEAFF
CDR3nt: TGTGCCAGCAGACCGACGGGCGCAGTGAACACTGAAGCTTTCTTT
v_gene: TRBV6-5
j_gene: TRBJ1-1
d_gene: NA
abundance: NA

CDR3aa: CASSKVVQGGKNTEAFF
CDR3nt: TGTGCCAGCAGCAAAGTCGTCCAGGGAGGGAAGAACACTGAAGCTTTCTTT
v_gene: TRBV21-1
j_gene: TRBJ1-1
d_gene: NA
abundance: NA

CDR3aa: CASSLDPAGPKDTEAFF
CDR3nt: TGTGCCAGCAGCTTAGATCCTGCGGGCCCAAAGGACACTGAAGCTTTCTTT
v_gene: TRBV11-3
j_gene: TRBJ1-1
d_gene: NA
abundance: NA

CDR3aa: CSVAEGTYEQYF
CDR3nt: TGCAGCGTTGCAGAGGGAACCTACGAGCAGTACTTC
v_gene: TRBV29-1
j_gene: TRBJ2-7
d_gene: NA
abundance: NA

CDR3aa: CASSPGRVSGNTIYF
CDR3nt: TGTGCCAGCAGCCCAGGCCGGGTGTCTGGAAACACCATATATTTT
v_gene: TRBV11-2
j_gene: TRBJ1-3
d_gene: NA
abundance: NA